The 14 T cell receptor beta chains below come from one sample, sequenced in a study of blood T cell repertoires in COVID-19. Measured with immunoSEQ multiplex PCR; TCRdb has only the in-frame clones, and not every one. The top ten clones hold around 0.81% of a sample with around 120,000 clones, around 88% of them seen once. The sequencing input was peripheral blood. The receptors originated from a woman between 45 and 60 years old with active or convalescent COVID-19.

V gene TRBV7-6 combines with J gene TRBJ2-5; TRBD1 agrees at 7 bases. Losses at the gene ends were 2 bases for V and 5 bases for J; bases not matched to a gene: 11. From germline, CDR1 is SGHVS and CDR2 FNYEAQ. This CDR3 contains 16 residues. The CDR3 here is CASSLLYRGSEETQYF. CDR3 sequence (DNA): TGTGCCAGCAGCTTATTATACAGGGGTTCTGAGGAGACCCAGTACTTC.

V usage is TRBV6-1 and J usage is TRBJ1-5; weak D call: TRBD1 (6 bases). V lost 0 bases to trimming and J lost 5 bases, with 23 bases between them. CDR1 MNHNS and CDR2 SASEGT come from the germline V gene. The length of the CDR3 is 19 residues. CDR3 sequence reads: CASSEAGGAGNQKHQPQHF. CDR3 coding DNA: TGTGCCAGCAGTGAAGCGGGGGGGGCAGGGAATCAGAAACATCAGCCCCAGCATTTT.

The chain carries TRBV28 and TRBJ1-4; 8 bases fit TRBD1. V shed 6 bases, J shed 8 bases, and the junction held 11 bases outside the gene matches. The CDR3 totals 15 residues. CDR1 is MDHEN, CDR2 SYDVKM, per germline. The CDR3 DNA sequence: TGTGCCAGCAGCTCCCCGGGACAGGAAGGGGAAAAACTGTTTTTT. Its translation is CASSSPGQEGEKLFF.

The CDR3 nucleotides read TGTGCCAGCAGTTTAAGGACAGGGTTTGGTCAGCCCCAGCATTTT. The encoded protein is CASSLRTGFGQPQHF. The chain is built from TRBV27 and TRBJ1-5; TRBD1 agrees at 8 bases. The CDR3 spans 15 residues. CDR1 is MNHEY, CDR2 SMNVEV, per germline (reference sequence). The J segment lost 6 bases and the V segment lost 2 bases, leaving 6 bases of the junction unmatched.

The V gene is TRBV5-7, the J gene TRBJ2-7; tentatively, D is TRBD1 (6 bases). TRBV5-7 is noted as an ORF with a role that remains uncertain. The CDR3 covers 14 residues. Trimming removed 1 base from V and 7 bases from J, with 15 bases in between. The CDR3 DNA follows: TGTGCCAGCAGCTTGTGGGGGCGGCTGAGGGAGCAGTACTTC. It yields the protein CASSLWGRLREQYF.

The CDR3 DNA reads TGTGCCAGCAGCACACGGACTAGCGGGAACAACGAGCAGTACTTC. It translates to CASSTRTSGNNEQYF. V gene TRBV7-2 combines with J gene TRBJ2-7, with TRBD2 matching 12 bases. There are 15 residues in the CDR3. With 5 bases clipped from V and 5 bases from J, the junction kept 7 bases outside the gene matches. Germline CDR1 reads SGHTA; CDR2 reads FQGNSA.

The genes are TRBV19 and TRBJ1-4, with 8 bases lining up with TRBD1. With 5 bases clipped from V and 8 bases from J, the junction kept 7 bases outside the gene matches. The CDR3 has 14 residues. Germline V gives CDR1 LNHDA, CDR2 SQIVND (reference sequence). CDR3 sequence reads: CASSYRTGQEKLFF. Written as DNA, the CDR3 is TGTGCCAGTAGTTACCGGACAGGGCAAGAAAAACTGTTTTTT.

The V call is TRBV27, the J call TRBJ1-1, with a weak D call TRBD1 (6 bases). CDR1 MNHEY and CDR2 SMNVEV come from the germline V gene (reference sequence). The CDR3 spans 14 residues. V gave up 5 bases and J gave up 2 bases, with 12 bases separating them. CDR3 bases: TGTGCCAGCAGTAACAGGGCTCCTAACACTGAAGCTTTCTTT. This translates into CASSNRAPNTEAFF.

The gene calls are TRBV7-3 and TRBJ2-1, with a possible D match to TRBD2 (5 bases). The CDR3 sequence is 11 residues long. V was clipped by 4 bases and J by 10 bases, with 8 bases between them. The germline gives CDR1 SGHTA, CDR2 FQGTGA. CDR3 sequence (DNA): TGTGCCAGCAGCTCAGAGCGGGAGCAGTTCTTC. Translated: CASSSEREQFF. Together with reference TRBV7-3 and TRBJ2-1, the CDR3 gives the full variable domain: GAGVSQTPSNKVTEKGKYVELRCDPISGHTALYWYRQSLGQGPEFLIYFQGTGAADDSGLPNDRFFAVRPEGSVSTLKIQRTERGDSAVYLCASSSEREQFFGPGTRLTVL.

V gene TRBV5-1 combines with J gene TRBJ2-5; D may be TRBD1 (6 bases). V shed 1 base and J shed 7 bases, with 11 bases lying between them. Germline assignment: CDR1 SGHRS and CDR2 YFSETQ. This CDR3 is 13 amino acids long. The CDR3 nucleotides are TGCGCCAGCAGCTTGTCACAGGGCAGGACCCAGTACTTC. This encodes CASSLSQGRTQYF. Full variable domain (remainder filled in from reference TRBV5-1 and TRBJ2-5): KAGVTQTPRYLIKTRGQQVTLSCSPISGHRSVSWYQQTPGQGLQFLFEYFSETQRNKGNFPGRFSGRQFSNSRSEMNVSTLELGDSALYLCASSLSQGRTQYFGPGTRLLVL.

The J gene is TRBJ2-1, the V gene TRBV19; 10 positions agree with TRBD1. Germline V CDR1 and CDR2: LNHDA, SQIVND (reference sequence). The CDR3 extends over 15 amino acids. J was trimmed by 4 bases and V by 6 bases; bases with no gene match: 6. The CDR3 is CASRGGQGRYNEQFF. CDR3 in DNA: TGTGCCAGTAGGGGGGGACAGGGGCGTTACAATGAGCAGTTCTTC.

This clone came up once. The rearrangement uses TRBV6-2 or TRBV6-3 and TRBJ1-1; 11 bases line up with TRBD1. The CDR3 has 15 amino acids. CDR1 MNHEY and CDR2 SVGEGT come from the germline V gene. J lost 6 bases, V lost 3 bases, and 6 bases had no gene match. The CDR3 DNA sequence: TGTGCCAGCAGTTATGACGGACAGGGGGCTTCTGAAGCTTTCTTT. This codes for CASSYDGQGASEAFF.

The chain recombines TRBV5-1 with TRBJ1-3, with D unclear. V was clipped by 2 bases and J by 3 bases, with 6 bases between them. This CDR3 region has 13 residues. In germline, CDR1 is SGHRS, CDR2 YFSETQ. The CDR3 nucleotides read TGCGCCAGCAGCTTAGGGAGTGGAAACACCATATATTTT. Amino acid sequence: CASSLGSGNTIYF.

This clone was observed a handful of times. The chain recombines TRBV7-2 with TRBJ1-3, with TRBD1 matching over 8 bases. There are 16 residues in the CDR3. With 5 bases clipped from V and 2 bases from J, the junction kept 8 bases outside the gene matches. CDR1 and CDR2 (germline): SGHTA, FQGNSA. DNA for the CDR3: TGTGCCAGCAGCGAGACTTCGACAGGGGCTGGAAACACCATATATTTT. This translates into CASSETSTGAGNTIYF.